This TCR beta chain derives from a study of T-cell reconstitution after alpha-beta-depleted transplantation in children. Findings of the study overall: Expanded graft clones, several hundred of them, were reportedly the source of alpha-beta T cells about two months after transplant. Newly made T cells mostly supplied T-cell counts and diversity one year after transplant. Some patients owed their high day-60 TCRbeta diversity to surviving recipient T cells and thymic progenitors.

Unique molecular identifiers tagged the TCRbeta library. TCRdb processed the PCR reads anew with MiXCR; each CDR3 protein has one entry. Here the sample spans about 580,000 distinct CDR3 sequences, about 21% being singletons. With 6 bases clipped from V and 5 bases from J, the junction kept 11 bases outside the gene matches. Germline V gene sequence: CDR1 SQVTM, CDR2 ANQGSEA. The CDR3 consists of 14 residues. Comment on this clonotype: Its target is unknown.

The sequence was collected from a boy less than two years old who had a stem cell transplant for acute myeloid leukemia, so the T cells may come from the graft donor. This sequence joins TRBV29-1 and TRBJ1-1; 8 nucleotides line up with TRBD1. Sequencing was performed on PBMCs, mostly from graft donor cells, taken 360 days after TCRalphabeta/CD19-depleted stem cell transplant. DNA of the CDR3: TGCAGCGTAGCTAGGACAGGGTCGGGGACTGAAGCTTTCTTT. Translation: CSVARTGSGTEAFF.